One sample yielded the 31 T cell receptor beta chains listed below, sequenced in a study of T cells in Graves' hyperthyroidism and ophthalmopathy. The CDR3 regions of TCR beta were amplified from RNA transcripts. TCR CDR3 underwent first-round RT-PCR with the HTBI primer set. TCRdb called the multiplex PCR reads again in MiXCR, with one record for every CDR3 protein. The data contain around 500,000 distinct CDR3 sequences, around 15% of them singletons. Sequenced sample: blood. The source of these receptors is a middle-aged woman with Graves' hyperthyroidism.

The sample holds a few counts of this clonotype. This rearrangement joins TRBV6-1 to TRBJ1-3; D not resolved. This CDR3 has 13 residues. V dropped 3 bases and J dropped 2 bases, with 5 bases sitting between them. Germline CDR1 and CDR2: MNHNS and SASEGT. CDR3 in DNA: TGTGCCAGCAGTGAGTCTGCTGGAAACACCATATATTTT. Protein product: CASSESAGNTIYF.

The chain has TRBV7-7 and TRBJ2-2; 9 bases align to TRBD2. After removal of 11 bases from V and 4 bases from J, the junction contained 2 bases not matched to a gene. The germline V gene encodes CDR1 SSHAT and CDR2 FNYEAQ (reference sequence). This CDR3 has 12 residues. The CDR3 spells CALAGPTGELFF. DNA for the CDR3: TGTGCCCTAGCGGGACCCACCGGGGAGCTGTTTTTT.

This clonotype was seen at least ten times. The genes are TRBV6-1 and TRBJ2-7; the match to TRBD2 covers 10 bases. Trimming cost V 7 bases and J 0 bases; bases outside gene matches: 3. In germline, CDR1 is MNHNS, CDR2 SASEGT. The CDR3 spans 14 residues. This CDR3 reads CASIGLAASYEQYF. The CDR3 bases are TGTGCCAGCATCGGACTAGCGGCCTCCTACGAGCAGTACTTC.

In this sample, this clonotype turned up many times. The CDR3 bases are TGCAGTGCTAGAGAGGGCGGGAGATACACCGGGGAGCTGTTTTTT. Its protein product is CSAREGGRYTGELFF. The chain couples TRBV20-1 to TRBJ2-2, with TRBD2 matching over 7 bases. The CDR3 consists of 15 residues. Looked up from germline, CDR1 is DFQATT and CDR2 is SNEGSKA (reference sequence). J was trimmed by 3 bases and V by 0 bases; bases with no gene match: 4.

This clonotype occurred a few times. V and J are TRBV28 and TRBJ2-7; no firm D call. Between the trimmed V and J ends, which lost 2 bases and 3 bases, there was a span of 8 bases. Per germline, CDR1 MDHEN and CDR2 SYDVKM. The CDR3 runs to 13 residues. The CDR3 reads CASSLAGLYEQYF. The CDR3 region has the DNA TGTGCCAGCAGTTTAGCCGGTCTCTACGAGCAGTACTTC.

This clonotype was observed at least ten times. This rearrangement joins TRBV3-1 to TRBJ1-2; 8 nucleotides agree with TRBD1. This CDR3 is 18 amino acids long. J lost 1 base, V lost 2 bases, and 12 bases had no gene match. Germline V gives CDR1 LGHDT, CDR2 YNNKEL (reference sequence). The CDR3 bases are TGTGCCAGCAGCCAATTGTCGGTATCGACAGGGGTTAACTATGGCTACACCTTC. This sequence encodes CASSQLSVSTGVNYGYTF.

This clonotype was counted at least ten times. The chain joins TRBV2 to TRBJ1-1; D is unclear. The CDR3 runs to 13 residues. V lost 3 bases and J 5 bases, leaving 10 bases between the germline ends. The germline V gene has CDR1 SNHLY and CDR2 FYNNEI. CDR3 in amino acids: CASSDGKGTEAFF. The DNA of the CDR3 is TGTGCCAGCAGTGACGGCAAGGGAACTGAAGCTTTCTTT.

This clonotype showed up many times. The chain combines TRBV7-6 with TRBJ1-6, with a tentative D call TRBD1 (6 bases). CDR3 size: 14 residues. Trimming pared 1 base from V and 10 bases from J, leaving 11 bases between. CDR1 is SGHVS, CDR2 FNYEAQ, per germline. In nucleotides, the CDR3 is TGTGCCAGCAGCTTAGAGGGGGGCGAGTCACCCCTCCACTTT. This translates into CASSLEGGESPLHF.

This clonotype was recorded a few times. The V and J genes are TRBV14 and TRBJ2-4; 13 nucleotides agree with TRBD2. Germline V lookup: CDR1 SGHDN, CDR2 FVKESK. This CDR3 is 21 amino acids long. V shed 1 base and J 3 bases; nucleotides not matched to a gene: 15. The CDR3 sequence is CASSQGIKLAGGPLGKNIQYF. In DNA form, the CDR3 reads TGTGCCAGCAGCCAAGGAATCAAACTAGCGGGAGGGCCCCTAGGCAAAAACATTCAGTACTTC. The full variable domain, its missing parts supplied by reference TRBV14 and TRBJ2-4, is EAGVTQFPSHSVIEKGQTVTLRCDPISGHDNLYWYRRVMGKEIKFLLHFVKESKQDESGMPNNRFLAERTGGTYSTLKVQPAELEDSGVYFCASSQGIKLAGGPLGKNIQYFGAGTRLSVL.

The chain has TRBV9 and TRBJ2-1; D is unclear. From germline, CDR1 is SGDLS and CDR2 YYNGEE. This CDR3 spans 15 amino acids. V was trimmed by 4 bases and J by 4 bases, leaving 15 bases between them. CDR3 sequence reads: CASSPSQGLYNEQFF. The CDR3 region has the DNA TGTGCCAGCAGCCCCTCCCAAGGGCTGTACAATGAGCAGTTCTTC.

This clonotype has at least ten counts. The chain joins TRBV5-5 to TRBJ2-3, with a weak D call TRBD2 (7 bases). This CDR3 has 15 amino acids. CDR1 SGHKS and CDR2 YYEKEE come from the germline V gene (reference sequence). The ends were cut back, 4 bases at V and 6 bases at J, with 18 bases in the middle. The chain's CDR3 is CASSPSGGPLDTQYF. The CDR3 bases are TGTGCCAGCAGCCCCTCGGGGGGCCCTTTGGATACGCAGTATTTT. The full variable domain, its missing parts supplied by reference TRBV5-5 and TRBJ2-3, is DAGVTQSPTHLIKTRGQQVTLRCSPISGHKSVSWYQQVLGQGPQFIFQYYEKEERGRGNFPDRFSARQFPNYSSELNVNALLLGDSALYLCASSPSGGPLDTQYFGPGTRLTVL.

This clonotype was picked up a small number of times. V gene TRBV3-1 combines with J gene TRBJ2-1, with D possibly TRBD2 on 5 matching bases. V dropped 4 bases and J dropped 0 bases, with 19 bases sitting between them. CDR1 and CDR2 (germline): LGHDT, YNNKEL (reference sequence). This CDR3 comprises 18 residues. CDR3 amino acids: CASSRPTISGSSYNEQFF. The CDR3 bases are TGTGCCAGCAGCCGCCCGACTATTTCGGGGAGCTCCTACAATGAGCAGTTCTTC.

This clonotype was recorded many times. This chain uses TRBV5-1 with TRBJ2-7, with TRBD1 identical over 8 bases. With 4 bases clipped from V and 2 bases from J, the junction kept 5 bases outside the gene matches. Germline CDR1 and CDR2: SGHRS and YFSETQ. This CDR3 comprises 14 residues. The CDR3 coding sequence is TGCGCCAGCAGCCATGGACAGGGTACCTACGAGCAGTACTTC. Residues: CASSHGQGTYEQYF.

The chain carries TRBV28 and TRBJ1-6; the D is unclear. The CDR3 is 22 amino acids. Trimming shortened V by 5 bases and J by 0 bases, and 29 bases separated the two germline ends. CDR1 is MDHEN, CDR2 SYDVKM, per germline. The CDR3 loop reads CASSPSPHLSDRTSSYNSPLHF. CDR3 bases: TGTGCCAGCAGTCCCTCCCCACACCTGAGCGATCGGACGAGCTCCTATAATTCACCCCTCCACTTT.

This clonotype appeared many times. The V call is TRBV2, the J call TRBJ2-4, with 7 nucleotides matching TRBD1. Trimming at V came to 5 bases and at J to 6 bases, leaving 10 bases not matched to a gene. The CDR3 covers 15 residues. Germline V CDR1 and CDR2: SNHLY, FYNNEI. CDR3 protein: CASSNEGTASNIQYF. DNA for the CDR3: TGTGCCAGCAGTAATGAAGGGACAGCCTCAAACATTCAGTACTTC.

The CDR3 nucleotides are TGCGCCAGCAGCTTGGAGGGGGCGGCAGGAGCCTTAGGGGGTGGCTACACCTTC. It yields the protein CASSLEGAAGALGGGYTF. This chain joins TRBV5-1 and TRBJ1-2; 7 nucleotides line up with TRBD1. In germline, CDR1 is SGHRS, CDR2 YFSETQ. The CDR3 extends over 18 amino acids. V lost 0 bases to trimming and J lost 7 bases; unmatched junction nucleotides: 18.

This clonotype showed up many times. The rearrangement links TRBV3-1 to TRBJ2-2; D is uncertain. V was cut by 2 bases and J by 5 bases, with 6 bases left in between. The length of the CDR3 is 13 residues. From germline, CDR1 is LGHDT and CDR2 YNNKEL (reference sequence). The CDR3 loop reads CASSQQTTGELFF. CDR3 in DNA: TGTGCCAGCAGCCAACAGACTACCGGGGAGCTGTTTTTT.

There are many counts of this clonotype. V and J are TRBV28 and TRBJ1-1; D is unclear. The V gene lost 7 bases and the J gene lost 2 bases, with 14 bases spanning the gap. The germline V gene encodes CDR1 MDHEN and CDR2 SYDVKM. The CDR3 extends over 14 amino acids. For the CDR3, the DNA is TGTGCCAGCAAGCAACACATCCGAAACACTGAAGCTTTCTTT. It yields the protein CASKQHIRNTEAFF. The full variable domain, completed using reference TRBV28 and TRBJ1-1, is DVKVTQSSRYLVKRTGEKVFLECVQDMDHENMFWYRQDPGLGLRLIYFSYDVKMKEKGDIPEGYSVSREKKERFSLILESASTNQTSMYLCASKQHIRNTEAFFGQGTRLTVV.

Remarks on this clonotype: A much larger clonotype is one base distant, so this may be a read error. The chain is built from TRBV6-1 and TRBJ2-1; 10 bases align to TRBD2. The J call may not be correct, given that the DNA end is closer to TRBJ2-7. Germline V lookup: CDR1 MNHNS, CDR2 SASEGT. This CDR3 region has 14 residues. The CDR3 DNA follows: TGTGCCGTAAAAGGGACTAGCGCGCACAATGAGCAGTACTTC. Translating gives CAVKGTSAHNEQYF.

This clonotype has more than one count but fewer than ten. The CDR3 here is CASSERQAQPQHF. In DNA form, the CDR3 reads TGTGCCAGCAGCGAAAGACAGGCTCAGCCCCAGCATTTT. The chain links TRBV7-2 to TRBJ1-5; a weak D match, TRBD1 (6 bases). With 5 bases removed from V and 6 bases from J, the gap between germline ends came to 11 bases. CDR3 length equals 13 residues. Per germline, CDR1 SGHTA and CDR2 FQGNSA. The full variable domain, in which reference TRBV7-2 and TRBJ1-5 provide the parts outside the CDR3, is GAGVSQSPSNKVTEKGKDVELRCDPISGHTALYWYRQSLGQGLEFLIYFQGNSAPDKSGLPSDRFSAERTGGSVSTLTIQRTQQEDSAVYLCASSERQAQPQHFGDGTRLSIL.

There are a few counts of this clonotype. The genes are TRBV20-1 and TRBJ2-3; TRBD2 aligns across 9 bases. Germline CDR1 and CDR2: DFQATT and SNEGSKA (reference sequence). The CDR3 is 16 amino acids. V lost 6 bases and J lost 3; bases outside the gene matches: 13. CDR3: CSAISGSDFGTDTQYF. CDR3 bases: TGCAGTGCCATTAGCGGGAGTGATTTCGGGACAGATACGCAGTATTTT.

V is TRBV4-1 and J is TRBJ2-7; TRBD1 matches 8 bases. Germline V gene lookup returns CDR1 MGHRA and CDR2 YSYEKL. The CDR3 runs 16 residues. The V segment lost 1 base and the J segment 0 bases; nucleotides outside the gene matches: 5. The CDR3 nucleotides read TGCGCCAGCAGCCAAGCTCGGACAGGGACCTCCTACGAGCAGTACTTC. Residues: CASSQARTGTSYEQYF.

The chain has TRBV2 and TRBJ2-1, with D perhaps being TRBD1 or TRBD2 (6 bases each). The CDR3 covers 16 residues. The germline CDR1 and CDR2 sequences are SNHLY and FYNNEI. The V end was cut by 8 bases, the J end by 0 bases, with 17 bases between. The CDR3 DNA reads TGTGCCAGCCTCTTAAGGGGGACTGGCTCCTACAATGAGCAGTTCTTC. Translated: CASLLRGTGSYNEQFF.

This clonotype has more than one count but fewer than ten. An end of the junction differs from the germline gene, which may be a read error. The chain recombines TRBV3-1 with TRBJ2-1; unclear D gene. The length of the CDR3 is 16 residues. Germline loops: CDR1 LGHDT, CDR2 YNNKEL (reference sequence). CDR3 amino acids: CASSQVRLSSYNEQSF. For the CDR3, the DNA is TGTGCCAGCAGCCAAGTTCGCCTCAGCTCCTACAATGAGCAGTCCTTC.

This clonotype was recorded a few times. V and J are TRBV5-1 and TRBJ2-1, with D perhaps matching TRBD2 (5 bases). The CDR3 has 17 residues. CDR1 SGHRS and CDR2 YFSETQ come from the germline V gene. V was pared by 0 bases and J by 2 bases, with 15 bases between. CDR3 DNA: TGCGCCAGCAGCTTGGCCGCGGTGGGGAGACCCTACAATGAGCAGTTCTTC. This translates into CASSLAAVGRPYNEQFF.

This clonotype has ten or more counts. This rearrangement joins TRBV20-1 to TRBJ2-7; TRBD1 matches at 9 bases. This CDR3 contains 14 residues. Per germline, CDR1 DFQATT and CDR2 SNEGSKA (reference sequence). The CDR3: CSTPGTGFQYEQYF. The CDR3 region has the DNA TGCAGCACCCCCGGGACAGGGTTTCAATACGAGCAGTACTTC.

This clonotype came up a few times. This rearrangement joins TRBV18 to TRBJ1-5; 7 nucleotides align to TRBD1. The V segment lost 2 bases and the J segment 7 bases; nucleotides outside the gene matches: 8. The CDR3 extends over 15 amino acids. CDR1 KGHSH and CDR2 LQKENI come from the germline V gene. The CDR3 loop is CASSPIGGYGQPQHF. As DNA, the CDR3 is TGTGCCAGCTCACCAATAGGGGGCTATGGACAGCCCCAGCATTTT.

This clonotype was found a few times. The rearrangement uses TRBV30 and TRBJ2-4; 10 bases are shared with TRBD1. The germline V gene encodes CDR1 GTSNPN and CDR2 SVGIG (reference sequence). The junction had 4 bases not matched to a gene; V was cut back by 2 bases and J by 6 bases. The CDR3 length is 14 residues. The CDR3 sequence: CAWSWTGGRNIQYF. In DNA, the CDR3 is TGTGCCTGGAGTTGGACAGGGGGTAGAAACATTCAGTACTTC.

The chain is built from TRBV28 and TRBJ1-5; TRBD1 agrees at 7 bases. Germline assignment: CDR1 MDHEN and CDR2 SYDVKM. V dropped 7 bases and J dropped 0; count of bases not matched to a gene: 6. This CDR3 has 15 amino acids. The CDR3 region is CASKRQGYSNQPQHF. In DNA form, the CDR3 reads TGTGCCAGCAAAAGACAGGGATATAGCAATCAGCCCCAGCATTTT.

The CDR3: CATHQGGEQFF. Written as DNA, the CDR3 is TGTGCCACCCATCAGGGGGGTGAGCAGTTCTTC. The chain has TRBV19 and TRBJ2-1; tentative D call: TRBD1 (7 bases). Germline lookup yields CDR1 LNHDA and CDR2 SQIVND (reference sequence). The CDR3 consists of 11 residues. Trimming took off 10 bases at V and 9 bases at J, with 13 bases between the two ends.

This clonotype was seen ten or more times. The CDR3 region is CSARGGVQGRKSDTQYF. The CDR3 DNA sequence: TGCAGTGCTAGGGGGGGTGTACAGGGGCGGAAATCAGATACGCAGTATTTT. The chain couples TRBV20-1 to TRBJ2-3; a weak D match, TRBD1 (7 bases). CDR1 is DFQATT and CDR2 is SNEGSKA in the germline V gene (reference sequence). V was cut by 3 bases and J by 4 bases, with 23 bases left in between. There are 17 residues in the CDR3.